Below, 22 T cell receptor beta chains from the same sample are listed, as sequenced in a study of T cells in localized non-small cell lung cancer. The assay was immunoSEQ multiplex PCR, and TCRdb's table has in-frame clones only and misses some. The sample comprises 20,000 to 30,000 clones, less than 90% of which are singletons, and around an eighth rests with the top ten. The sequenced sample was peripheral blood, obtained before any cancer treatment. These receptors were collected from a female donor of 60 years or more with stage I lung adenocarcinoma.

The J gene is TRBJ1-5, the V gene TRBV6-6; D unclear. V lost 0 bases, J lost 3 bases, and 6 bases lay in between. Germline assignment: CDR1 MNHNY and CDR2 SVGAGI (reference sequence). The CDR3 is made up of 14 amino acids. CDR3 loop: CASSYSGNNQPQHF. DNA for the CDR3: TGTGCCAGCAGTTACTCGGGCAACAATCAGCCCCAGCATTTT.

The chain recombines TRBV4-1 with TRBJ1-1; D not certain. The CDR3 sequence is 13 residues long. Trimming took 0 bases from V and 7 from J, leaving 9 bases between them. CDR1 MGHRA and CDR2 YSYEKL come from the germline V gene. CDR3 sequence reads: CASSQDARIEAFF. The CDR3 DNA reads TGCGCCAGCAGCCAAGATGCACGAATTGAAGCTTTCTTT.

The rearrangement uses TRBV4-1 and TRBJ1-1; a possible D gene is TRBD1 (5 bases). The CDR3 length is 14 residues. V shed 4 bases and J shed 4 bases, with 13 bases lying between them. Germline V gene lookup returns CDR1 MGHRA and CDR2 YSYEKL. CDR3 nucleotides: TGCGCCAGCAGCCGATCAGGGTTTGCCACTGAAGCTTTCTTT. It encodes CASSRSGFATEAFF.

The chain uses TRBV5-1 and TRBJ1-2; 9 bases map to TRBD1. The CDR3 covers 14 residues. The trim removed 0 bases at V and 6 bases at J, leaving 3 bases unmatched. Germline loops: CDR1 SGHRS, CDR2 YFSETQ. Here the CDR3 reads CASSLAGQGNGYTF. The CDR3 DNA reads as TGCGCCAGCAGCTTGGCCGGACAGGGGAATGGCTACACCTTC.

V gene TRBV9 combines with J gene TRBJ1-2, with D unresolved. The V gene lost 3 bases and the J gene lost 5 bases, with 5 bases spanning the gap. Germline loops: CDR1 SGDLS, CDR2 YYNGEE. The CDR3 consists of 11 residues. Written as DNA, the CDR3 is TGTGCCAGCAGCGCGGGGTATGGCTACACCTTC. Translation: CASSAGYGYTF.

The sample holds one count of this clone. The chain has TRBV11-2 and TRBJ2-7; D may be TRBD2 (5 bases). The V and J ends lost 5 bases and 0 bases respectively, with 14 bases between them. This CDR3 region has 15 residues. Germline CDR1 and CDR2: SGHAT and FQNNGV. DNA for the CDR3: TGTGCCAGCAGCCCCCCCCGACTAAGCTCCTACGAGCAGTACTTC. Translated, it gives CASSPPRLSSYEQYF.

V is TRBV5-1 and J is TRBJ2-1; 13 bases are a match to TRBD2. CDR1 is SGHRS and CDR2 is YFSETQ in the germline V gene. The CDR3 is 16 residues long. V was clipped by 2 bases and J by 6 bases; unmatched bases: 5. CDR3 in amino acids: CASSLGGTSGANEQFF. Here the CDR3 DNA reads TGCGCCAGCAGCTTAGGTGGGACTAGCGGGGCCAATGAGCAGTTCTTC.

V and J are TRBV27 and TRBJ2-7; TRBD1 or TRBD2 may be the D gene (5 bases each). The CDR3 totals 12 residues. Germline loops: CDR1 MNHEY, CDR2 SMNVEV (reference sequence). Deletions cut 6 bases from V and 8 bases from J, with 14 bases between. The CDR3 spells CASRPQGGQQYF. The CDR3, as DNA: TGTGCCAGCAGGCCCCAGGGCGGGCAGCAGTACTTC.

The V and J genes are TRBV9 and TRBJ2-3; D possibly corresponds to TRBD1 (5 bases). This CDR3 contains 16 residues. Germline values: CDR1 SGDLS, CDR2 YYNGEE. V lost 4 bases to trimming and J lost 2 bases, with 17 bases between them. CDR3 DNA: TGTGCCAGCAGCACCAGTGGGGCAGTTCCCACAGATACGCAGTATTTT. It is translated as CASSTSGAVPTDTQYF.

The rearrangement uses TRBV19 and TRBJ1-2; tentative D call: TRBD1 (5 bases). Trimming shortened V by 11 bases and J by 4 bases, and 14 bases separated the two germline ends. The CDR3 totals 12 residues. The V gene's germline CDR1 is LNHDA and CDR2 SQIVND (reference sequence). CDR3 sequence reads: CAVGAGPYGYTF. CDR3 DNA sequence: TGTGCCGTAGGGGCCGGGCCCTATGGCTACACCTTC.

The chain uses TRBV15 and TRBJ2-5; unclear D gene. Germline V gene data show CDR1 as LNHNV and CDR2 as YYDKDF (reference sequence). The CDR3 is 12 amino acids. The V gene lost 0 bases and the J gene lost 14 bases, with 13 bases spanning the gap. The CDR3 loop reads CATSRDSWSPYF. CDR3 coding DNA: TGTGCCACCAGCAGAGATTCGTGGTCCCCATACTTC.

The V gene is TRBV10-3, the J gene TRBJ2-6; TRBD1 is a possible D gene (6 bases). The CDR3 extends over 14 amino acids. V dropped 9 bases and J dropped 0 bases, with 9 bases sitting between them. Germline V gene sequence: CDR1 ENHRY, CDR2 SYGVKD. In DNA form, the CDR3 reads TGTGCCATAACAGGGCTCTCTGGGGCCAACGTCCTGACTTTC. Translation gives CAITGLSGANVLTF.

V and J are TRBV5-5 and TRBJ2-7, with 7 bases aligning to TRBD2. CDR1 is SGHKS, CDR2 YYEKEE, per germline (reference sequence). The CDR3 consists of 15 residues. V shed 2 bases, J shed 4 bases, and the junction held 9 bases outside the gene matches. DNA for the CDR3: TGTGCCAGCAGCTTTGGTAGCGGGTTGTGGTACGAGCAGTACTTC. The encoded protein is CASSFGSGLWYEQYF.

The chain is built from TRBV11-2 and TRBJ2-1; D is perhaps TRBD1 (5 bases). Per germline, CDR1 SGHAT and CDR2 FQNNGV. Trimming removed 5 bases at V and 9 bases at J, with 26 bases between. This CDR3 has 17 amino acids. The CDR3 here is CASSPFVRPGSQGEQFF. The CDR3 nucleotides read TGTGCCAGCAGCCCCTTCGTTCGGCCAGGGTCGCAGGGTGAGCAGTTCTTC.

The rearrangement links TRBV28 to TRBJ1-2; D might be TRBD1 (5 bases). Deletions cut 5 bases from V and 7 bases from J, with 20 bases between. Looked up from germline, CDR1 is MDHEN and CDR2 is SYDVKM. This CDR3 is built from 15 residues. The CDR3 coding sequence is TGTGCCAGCAGTGGGGGGAGACTCGCTAGGGGTGGCTACACCTTC. It codes for CASSGGRLARGGYTF.

The genes are TRBV19 and TRBJ2-5; D is perhaps TRBD1 or TRBD2 (5 bases each). The CDR3 covers 13 residues. Germline CDR1 is LNHDA and CDR2 is SQIVND (reference sequence). V lost 4 bases and J lost 0, with 6 bases in between. As DNA, the CDR3 is TGTGCCAGTAGTAGGGGGAACCAAGAGACCCAGTACTTC. It is translated as CASSRGNQETQYF.

The chain joins TRBV5-4 to TRBJ2-1; D tentatively fits TRBD1 or TRBD2 (5 bases each). The CDR3 totals 15 residues. Germline CDR1 and CDR2: SGHNT and YYREEE (reference sequence). The V and J ends lost 3 bases and 0 bases respectively, with 10 bases between them. In nucleotides, the CDR3 is TGTGCCAGCAGCTCGGGGACCCTCTCCTACAATGAGCAGTTCTTC. This sequence encodes CASSSGTLSYNEQFF. Variable domain in full (rest from reference TRBV5-4 and TRBJ2-1): ETGVTQSPTHLIKTRGQQVTLRCSSQSGHNTVSWYQQALGQGPQFIFQYYREEENGRGNFPPRFSGLQFPNYSSELNVNALELDDSALYLCASSSGTLSYNEQFFGPGTRLTVL.

This clone has more than one count but fewer than ten. The rearrangement joins TRBV29-1 to TRBJ2-2, with 9 bases aligning to TRBD1. CDR3 size: 14 residues. With 6 bases clipped from V and 6 bases from J, the junction kept 8 bases outside the gene matches. Looked up from germline, CDR1 is SQVTM and CDR2 is ANQGSEA. The DNA of the CDR3 is TGCAGCGTGGGACAGGGAATCGGCGCCGGGGAGCTGTTTTTT. This sequence encodes CSVGQGIGAGELFF.

The rearrangement links TRBV2 to TRBJ1-1; D is ambiguous. CDR1 and CDR2 from the germline V gene are SNHLY and FYNNEI. The CDR3 sequence is 11 residues long. V lost 5 bases and J 1 base, leaving 2 bases between the germline ends. This CDR3 reads CASSQNTEAFF. The CDR3 nucleotides read TGTGCCAGCAGTCAGAACACTGAAGCTTTCTTT.

In its sample, this clone is medium-sized. The rearrangement joins TRBV11-3 to TRBJ2-1, with TRBD2 identical over 7 bases. There are 17 residues in the CDR3. CDR1 and CDR2 from the germline V gene are SGHNT and YENEEA. Trimming cost V 0 bases and J 6 bases; bases outside gene matches: 11. Here the CDR3 DNA reads TGTGCCAGCAGCTTAGATGCTTGGGAGGGATCCGGCAATGAGCAGTTCTTC. Translation gives CASSLDAWEGSGNEQFF.

The V and J genes are TRBV10-1 and TRBJ1-1; D gene unclear. Germline V gives CDR1 WNHNN, CDR2 SYGVQD (reference sequence). The V end lost 5 bases, the J end lost 1 base, and 20 bases lay between the germline ends. This CDR3 has 17 amino acids. The DNA for the CDR3 is TGCGCCAGCAGTAGGCAGGTCCTTTTGGGGAAGAACACTGAAGCTTTCTTT. Translation: CASSRQVLLGKNTEAFF.

The chain combines TRBV6-5 with TRBJ2-2; 10 nucleotides match TRBD2. CDR3 length: 14 residues. J gave up 9 bases and V 6 bases, and 7 bases lay outside the gene matches. Germline values: CDR1 MNHEY, CDR2 SVGAGI. CDR3 DNA: TGTGCCAGCAGCCCTAGCGGGAGTAGCCGGGAGCTGTTTTTT. It translates to CASSPSGSSRELFF.